The subject of this entry is one T cell receptor (beta chain). In the same sample, other DNA sequences code for this CDR3. This entry belongs to a study of blood T cell repertoires in COVID-19. Overall study: COVID-19 samples from acute and convalescent phases originated in the United States, Italy and Spain. Nucleic acid was either cDNA or gDNA, and it came from T cells, B-cell-depleted T cells, or PBMCs.

Measured with immunoSEQ multiplex PCR; TCRdb has only the in-frame clones, and not every one. The table has 80,000 to 100,000 clones, 86% seen once; the top ten hold over 9%. Per the germline V gene, CDR1 is SGHRS and CDR2 is YFSETQ. The CDR3 has 11 amino acids. The V and J ends lost 8 bases and 5 bases respectively, with 10 bases between them. This rearrangement joins TRBV5-1 to TRBJ2-5; tentatively, D is TRBD2 (5 bases). This sequence originates from a man aged 45-60 years with acute or convalescent COVID-19. Input material: peripheral blood. This CDR3 reads CASRSEETQYF. The CDR3 DNA is TGCGCCAGTCGTAGCGAGGAGACCCAGTACTTC.